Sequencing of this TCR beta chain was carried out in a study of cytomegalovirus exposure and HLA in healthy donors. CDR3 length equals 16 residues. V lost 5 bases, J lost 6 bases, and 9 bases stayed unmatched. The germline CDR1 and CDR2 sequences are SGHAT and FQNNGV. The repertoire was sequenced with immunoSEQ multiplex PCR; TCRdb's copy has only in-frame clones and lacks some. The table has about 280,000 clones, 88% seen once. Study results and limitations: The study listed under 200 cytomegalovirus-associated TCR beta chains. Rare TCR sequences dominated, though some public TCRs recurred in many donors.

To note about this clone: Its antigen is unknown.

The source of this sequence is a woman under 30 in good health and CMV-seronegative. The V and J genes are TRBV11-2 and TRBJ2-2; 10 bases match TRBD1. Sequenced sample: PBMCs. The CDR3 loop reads CASSVPGTGDAGELFF. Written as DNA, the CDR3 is TGTGCCAGCAGCGTCCCCGGGACAGGGGATGCCGGGGAGCTGTTTTTT.